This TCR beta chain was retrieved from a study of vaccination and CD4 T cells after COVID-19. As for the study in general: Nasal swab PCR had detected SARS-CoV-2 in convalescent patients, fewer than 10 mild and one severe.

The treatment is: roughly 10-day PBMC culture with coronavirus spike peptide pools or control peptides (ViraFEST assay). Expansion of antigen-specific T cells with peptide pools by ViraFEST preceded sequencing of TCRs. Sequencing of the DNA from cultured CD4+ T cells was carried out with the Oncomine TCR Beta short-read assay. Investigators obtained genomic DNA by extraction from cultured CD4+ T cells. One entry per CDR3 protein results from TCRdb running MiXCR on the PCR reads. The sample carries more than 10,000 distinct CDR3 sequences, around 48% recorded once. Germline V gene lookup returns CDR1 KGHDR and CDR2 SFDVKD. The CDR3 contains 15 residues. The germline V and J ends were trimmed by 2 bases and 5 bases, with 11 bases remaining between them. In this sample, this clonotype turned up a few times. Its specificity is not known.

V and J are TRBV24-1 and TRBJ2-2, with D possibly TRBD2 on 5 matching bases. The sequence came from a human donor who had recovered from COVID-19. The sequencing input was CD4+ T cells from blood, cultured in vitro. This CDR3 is CATSDSQTITGELFF. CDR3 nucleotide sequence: TGTGCCACCAGTGATTCACAGACTATTACCGGGGAGCTGTTTTTT.